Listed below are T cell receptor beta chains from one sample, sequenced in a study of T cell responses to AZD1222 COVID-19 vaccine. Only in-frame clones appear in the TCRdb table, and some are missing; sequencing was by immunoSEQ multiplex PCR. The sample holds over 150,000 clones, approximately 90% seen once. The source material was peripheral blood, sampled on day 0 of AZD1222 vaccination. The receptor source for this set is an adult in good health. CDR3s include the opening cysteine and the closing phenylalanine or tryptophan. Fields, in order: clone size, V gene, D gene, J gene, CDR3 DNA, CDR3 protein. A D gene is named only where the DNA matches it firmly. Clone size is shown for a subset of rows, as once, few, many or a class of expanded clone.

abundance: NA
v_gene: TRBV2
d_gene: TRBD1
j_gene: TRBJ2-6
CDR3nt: TGTGCCAGCACTGGCAGGGGGATAGGGGGCTCTGGGGCCAACGTCCTGACTTTC
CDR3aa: CASTGRGIGGSGANVLTF

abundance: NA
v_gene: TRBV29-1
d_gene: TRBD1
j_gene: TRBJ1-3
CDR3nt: TGCAGCGTCCTGGCAGGGGGATCCTCTGGAAACACCATATATTTT
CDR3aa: CSVLAGGSSGNTIYF

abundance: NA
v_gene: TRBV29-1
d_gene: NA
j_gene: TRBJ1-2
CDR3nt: TGCAGGGGATCTTTGGTGAAGGGGCTGGCCTATGGCTACACCTTC
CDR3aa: CRGSLVKGLAYGYTF

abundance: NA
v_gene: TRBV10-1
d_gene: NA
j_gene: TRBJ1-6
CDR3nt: TGCGCCAGCAGTGAGTCCCCGGGGAAGAATTCACCCCTCCACTTT
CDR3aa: CASSESPGKNSPLHF

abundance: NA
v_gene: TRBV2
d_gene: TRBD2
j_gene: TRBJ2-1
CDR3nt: TGTGCCAGCAGTGACCCCAAGACTAGCGGGGGGCCCGGGGGGCAGTTCTTC
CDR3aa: CASSDPKTSGGPGGQFF

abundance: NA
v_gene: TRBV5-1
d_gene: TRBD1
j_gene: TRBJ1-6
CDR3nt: TGCGCCAGCAGCCAGGGACAGGGGAGTTCACCCCTCCACTTT
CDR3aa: CASSQGQGSSPLHF

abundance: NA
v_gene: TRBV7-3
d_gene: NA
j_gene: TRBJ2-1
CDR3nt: TGTGCCAGCAGCTTAACGCTCGAGCATGAGCAGTTCTTC
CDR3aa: CASSLTLEHEQFF

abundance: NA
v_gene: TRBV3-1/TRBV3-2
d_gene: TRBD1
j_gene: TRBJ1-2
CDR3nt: TGTGCCAGCAGCCCGGCTCGGACAGGGGGCAACTATGGCTACACCTTC
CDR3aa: CASSPARTGGNYGYTF

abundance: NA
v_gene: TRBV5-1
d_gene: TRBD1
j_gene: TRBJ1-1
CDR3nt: TGCGCCAGCAGCTTGAGGGACAGGGGGTTGGCTGAAGCTTTCTTT
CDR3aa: CASSLRDRGLAEAFF

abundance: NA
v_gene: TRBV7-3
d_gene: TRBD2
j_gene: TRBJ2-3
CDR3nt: TGTGCCAGCAGCCGTGACCCGGGACTAGCGGGGGGGCCTTCCAGCACAGATACGCAGTATTTT
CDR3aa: CASSRDPGLAGGPSSTDTQYF

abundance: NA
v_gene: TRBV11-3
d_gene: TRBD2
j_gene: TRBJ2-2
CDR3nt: TGTGCCAGCAGTACTAGCGGGGCCGGGGAGCTGTTTTTT
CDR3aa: CASSTSGAGELFF

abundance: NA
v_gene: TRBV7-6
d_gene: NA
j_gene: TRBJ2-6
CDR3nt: TGTGCCAGCAGCTTAGGGGGAGCCAACGTCCTGACTTTC
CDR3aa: CASSLGGANVLTF

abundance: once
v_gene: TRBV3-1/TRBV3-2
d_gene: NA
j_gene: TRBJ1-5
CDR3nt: TGTGCCAGCAGCCAAGATGCAGACCCGCCCAACGCGCAGCATTTT
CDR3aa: CASSQDADPPNAQHF

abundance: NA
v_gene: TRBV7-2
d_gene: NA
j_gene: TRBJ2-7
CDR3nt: TGTGCCAGCAGCTTAGGGGGCCCCGACGAGCAGTACTTC
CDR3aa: CASSLGGPDEQYF

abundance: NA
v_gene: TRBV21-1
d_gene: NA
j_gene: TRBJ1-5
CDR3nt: TGTGCCAGCAGCAGGCCAGGGGCTTCGGAGCCCCAGCATTTT
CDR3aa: CASSRPGASEPQHF

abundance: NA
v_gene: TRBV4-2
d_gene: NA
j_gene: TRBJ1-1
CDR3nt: TGTGCCAGCAGCCAAGACGTGAGCTCAAACACTGAAGCTTTCTTT
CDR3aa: CASSQDVSSNTEAFF

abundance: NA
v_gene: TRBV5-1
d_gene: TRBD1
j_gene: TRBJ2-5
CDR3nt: TGCGCCAGCAGCCTTGGACAGGGGAAAGGAGCAGAGACCCAGTACTTC
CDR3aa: CASSLGQGKGAETQYF

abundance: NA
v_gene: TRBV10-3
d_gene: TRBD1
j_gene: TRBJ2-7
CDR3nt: TGTGCCATCAGGAAAACCCTGGGACAGGGGGCGGACGAGCAGTACTTC
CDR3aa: CAIRKTLGQGADEQYF

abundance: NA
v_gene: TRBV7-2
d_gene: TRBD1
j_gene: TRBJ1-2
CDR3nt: TGTGCCAGCAGCCCCGGGCCGGCAGGGGGTAACTATGGCTACACCTTC
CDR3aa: CASSPGPAGGNYGYTF

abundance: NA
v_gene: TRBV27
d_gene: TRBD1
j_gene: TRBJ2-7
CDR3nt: TGTGCCAGCAGTAAACGGGACAGGGAGCAGTACTTC
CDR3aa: CASSKRDREQYF

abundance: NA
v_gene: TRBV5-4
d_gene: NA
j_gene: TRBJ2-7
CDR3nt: TGTGCCAGCAGACAGCAGGGGATGTCCTACGAGCAGTACTTC
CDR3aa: CASRQQGMSYEQYF

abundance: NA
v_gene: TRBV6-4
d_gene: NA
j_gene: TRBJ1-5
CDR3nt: TGTGCCAGCAGTGACTCCGACCTCCGTCAGCCCCAGCATTTT
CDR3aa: CASSDSDLRQPQHF

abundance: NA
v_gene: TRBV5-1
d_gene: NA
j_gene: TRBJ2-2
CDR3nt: TGCGCCAGCAGCTTGTTCGGCAGGGAGCTGTTTTTT
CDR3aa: CASSLFGRELFF

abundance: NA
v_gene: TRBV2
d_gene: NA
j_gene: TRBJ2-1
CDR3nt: TGTGCCAGCAGTGAGAGGGGTCCGTACAATGAGCAGTTCTTC
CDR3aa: CASSERGPYNEQFF

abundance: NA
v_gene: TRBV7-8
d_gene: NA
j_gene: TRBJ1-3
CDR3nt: TGTGCCAGCAGCGACGGACACTCTGGAAACACCATATATTTT
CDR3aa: CASSDGHSGNTIYF

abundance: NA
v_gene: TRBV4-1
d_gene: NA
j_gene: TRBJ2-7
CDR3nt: TGCGCCAGCAGCCAACGGGACAACTACGAGCAGTACTTC
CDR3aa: CASSQRDNYEQYF

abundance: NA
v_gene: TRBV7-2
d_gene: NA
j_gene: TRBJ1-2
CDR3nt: TGTGCCAGCAGCTTAGGCCAAAACTATGGCTACACCTTC
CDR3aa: CASSLGQNYGYTF

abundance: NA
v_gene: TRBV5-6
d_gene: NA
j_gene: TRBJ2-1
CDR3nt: TGTGCCAGCAGCTGGATAGGGGTCGGTAATGAGCAGTTCTTC
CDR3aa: CASSWIGVGNEQFF

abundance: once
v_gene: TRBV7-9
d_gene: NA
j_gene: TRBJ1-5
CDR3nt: TGTGCCAGCAGCGACGGCAATCAGCCCCAGCATTTT
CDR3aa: CASSDGNQPQHF

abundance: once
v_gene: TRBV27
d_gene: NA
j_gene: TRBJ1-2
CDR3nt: TGTGCCAGCAGTTTATACGGCAGGGGCCTTTATGGCTACACCTTC
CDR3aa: CASSLYGRGLYGYTF

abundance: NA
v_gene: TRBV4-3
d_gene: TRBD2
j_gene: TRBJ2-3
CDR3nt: TGCGCCAGCAGCCAAGCCGGGGGGGCGGGCACAGATACGCAGTATTTT
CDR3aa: CASSQAGGAGTDTQYF

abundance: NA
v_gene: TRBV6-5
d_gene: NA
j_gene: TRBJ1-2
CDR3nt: TGTGCCAGCACACCAGGGGACCGACCAGGCTACACCTTC
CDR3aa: CASTPGDRPGYTF

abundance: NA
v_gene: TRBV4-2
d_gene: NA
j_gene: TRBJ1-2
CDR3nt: TGTGCCAGCAGCCCACTGGGGGGAAACTATGGCTACACCTTC
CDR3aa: CASSPLGGNYGYTF

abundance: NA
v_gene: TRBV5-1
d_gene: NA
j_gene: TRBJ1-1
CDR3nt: TGCGCCAGCAGCGCGGTCGGAGGGGCCAACACTGAAGCTTTCTTT
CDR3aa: CASSAVGGANTEAFF

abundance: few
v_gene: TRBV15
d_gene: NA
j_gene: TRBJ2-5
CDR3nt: TGTGCCACCAGCAGAGACGATCAGACCCAGTACTTC
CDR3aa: CATSRDDQTQYF

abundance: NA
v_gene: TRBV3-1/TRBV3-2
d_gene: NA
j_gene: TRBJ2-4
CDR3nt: TGTGCCAGCAGCGCACATATAGCCAAAAACATTCAGTACTTC
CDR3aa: CASSAHIAKNIQYF

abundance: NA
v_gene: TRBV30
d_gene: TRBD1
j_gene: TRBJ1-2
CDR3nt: TGTGCCTGGAGTCTTACAAGGACAGGGAGGGGCTACACCTTC
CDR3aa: CAWSLTRTGRGYTF

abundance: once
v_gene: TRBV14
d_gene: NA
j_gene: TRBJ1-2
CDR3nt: TGTGCCAGCAGCCAAGCGAGGGGAGTGGGCTATGGCTACACCTTC
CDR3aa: CASSQARGVGYGYTF

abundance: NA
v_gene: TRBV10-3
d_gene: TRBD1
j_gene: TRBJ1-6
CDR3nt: TGTGCCATCAGTGGGGACAGGGGAAATTCACCCCTCCACTTT
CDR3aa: CAISGDRGNSPLHF

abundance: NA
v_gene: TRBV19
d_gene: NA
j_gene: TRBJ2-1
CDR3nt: TGTGCCAGTAGCAAGGAGGTCAGGCGGCAAGAGCAGTTCTTC
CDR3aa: CASSKEVRRQEQFF

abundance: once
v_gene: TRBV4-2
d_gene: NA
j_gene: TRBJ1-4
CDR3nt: TGTGCCAGCAGCCAAGATCTAGTCGAGGGCGAAGAGGATGAAAAACTGTTTTTT
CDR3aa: CASSQDLVEGEEDEKLFF

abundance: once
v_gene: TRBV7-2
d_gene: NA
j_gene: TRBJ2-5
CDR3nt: TGTGCCAGCAGCCCCCCAGGGGCGGGGGAAGAGACCCAGTACTTC
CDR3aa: CASSPPGAGEETQYF

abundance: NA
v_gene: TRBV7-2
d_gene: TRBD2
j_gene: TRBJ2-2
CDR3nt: TGTGCCAGCAGCTTAGCAATCCCGGGGGGTCCCGGGGAGCTGTTTTTT
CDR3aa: CASSLAIPGGPGELFF

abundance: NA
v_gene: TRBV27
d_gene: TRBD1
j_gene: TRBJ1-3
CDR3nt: TGTGCCAGCAGCGGGACAGCTGGAAACACCATATATTTT
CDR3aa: CASSGTAGNTIYF

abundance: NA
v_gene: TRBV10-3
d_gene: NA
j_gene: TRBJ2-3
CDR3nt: TGTGCCATCATACGGGGTAAAAGCACAGATACGCAGTATTTT
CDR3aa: CAIIRGKSTDTQYF

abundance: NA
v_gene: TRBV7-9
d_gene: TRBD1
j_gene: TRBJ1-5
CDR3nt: TGTGCCAGCAGCCCAGGCGGGACAGGGGCGCCCCAGCATTTT
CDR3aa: CASSPGGTGAPQHF

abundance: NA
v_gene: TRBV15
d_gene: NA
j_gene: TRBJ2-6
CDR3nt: TGTGCCACCTCCCGCTCTGGGGCCAACGTCCTGACTTTC
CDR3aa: CATSRSGANVLTF

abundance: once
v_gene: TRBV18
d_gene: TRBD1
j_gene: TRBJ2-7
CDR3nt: TGTGCCAGCTCACGGGGGACAGGGGAGGGCGAGCAGTACTTC
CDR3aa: CASSRGTGEGEQYF

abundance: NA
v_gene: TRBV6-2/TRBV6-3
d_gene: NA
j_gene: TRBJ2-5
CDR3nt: TGTGCCAGCAGTTACCCCCTGGTATCCGGGTTGACAGAGACCCAGTACTTC
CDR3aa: CASSYPLVSGLTETQYF

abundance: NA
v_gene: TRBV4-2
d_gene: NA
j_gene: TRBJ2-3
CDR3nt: TGTGCCAGCAGCCAAGGACTACCAAGCACAGATACGCAGTATTTT
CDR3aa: CASSQGLPSTDTQYF

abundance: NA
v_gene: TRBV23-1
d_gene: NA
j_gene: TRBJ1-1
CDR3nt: TGCGCCAGCAGTCATCAGGGTGTCACTGAAGCTTTCTTT
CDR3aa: CASSHQGVTEAFF